This T cell receptor (beta chain) was sequenced during a study of blood T cell repertoires in COVID-19. The CDR3 is made up of 14 amino acids. The germline gives CDR1 KGHSH, CDR2 LQKENI. The germline V and J ends were trimmed by 2 bases and 3 bases, with 8 bases remaining between them. Some clones are missing from TCRdb's copy, which holds only in-frame ones; the method was immunoSEQ multiplex PCR. The table includes about 23,000 clones, just over 85% detected once. Sequenced material: peripheral blood. The chain is built from TRBV18 and TRBJ1-5, with D possibly TRBD1 on 6 matching bases. The receptor was derived from a man aged 65 to 79 in a cohort sampled during active COVID-19. In nucleotides, the CDR3 is TGTGCCAGCTCACCAGACAGGCCCAATCAGCCCCAGCATTTT. It specifies CASSPDRPNQPQHF.